The 23 T cell receptor beta chains below all came from one sample that was sequenced in a study of shared clonotypes between healthy human individuals. Some clones are missing from TCRdb's copy, which holds only in-frame ones; the method was immunoSEQ multiplex PCR. The sample records a few hundred thousand clones, approximately 97% being singletons. Source material: naive CD4+ T cells sorted from blood. Subset noted: CD45RA+ positively selected. The receptors originated from a woman aged 25 to 39 in good health.

The chain links TRBV7-9 to TRBJ2-1; 9 bases align to TRBD1. Trimming removed 4 bases from V and 5 bases from J; junction bases left unmatched: 6. The CDR3 extends over 15 amino acids. In germline, CDR1 is SEHNR, CDR2 FQNEAQ (reference sequence). The DNA for the CDR3 is TGTGCCAGCAGCTCCTGGGGACAGGGTGACAATGAGCAGTTCTTC. Translation: CASSSWGQGDNEQFF.

This clone was observed once. This sequence joins TRBV19 and TRBJ2-7; tentative D call: TRBD1 (5 bases). This CDR3 has 14 residues. CDR1 and CDR2 (germline): LNHDA, SQIVND (reference sequence). Trimming pared 2 bases from V and 6 bases from J, leaving 14 bases between. The CDR3 protein is CASSIMAGNVEQYF. DNA for the CDR3: TGTGCCAGTAGTATAATGGCAGGGAATGTCGAGCAGTACTTC. Using reference TRBV19 and TRBJ2-7 for the parts outside the CDR3, the full variable domain is DGGITQSPKYLFRKEGQNVTLSCEQNLNHDAMYWYRQDPGQGLRLIYYSQIVNDFQKGDIAEGYSVSREKKESFPLTVTSAQKNPTAFYLCASSIMAGNVEQYFGPGTRLTVT.

The J gene is TRBJ2-4, the V gene TRBV19; D gene unclear. The V and J ends lost 0 bases and 3 bases respectively, with 12 bases between them. The germline V gene encodes CDR1 LNHDA and CDR2 SQIVND (reference sequence). The CDR3 extends over 16 amino acids. DNA for the CDR3: TGTGCCAGTAGTATAGAAGCCTCACAGATCAAAAACATTCAGTACTTC. It codes for CASSIEASQIKNIQYF.

The V gene is TRBV7-8, the J gene TRBJ2-7, with D maybe TRBD2 (5 bases). With 5 bases removed from V and 3 bases from J, the gap between germline ends came to 14 bases. Per germline, CDR1 SGHVS and CDR2 FQNEAQ. The CDR3 sequence is 14 residues long. The CDR3 sequence: CASSPEGSFYEQYF. In DNA form, the CDR3 reads TGTGCCAGCAGCCCCGAGGGATCGTTCTACGAGCAGTACTTC.

This sequence joins TRBV5-1 and TRBJ2-7; the D gene is possibly TRBD1 (6 bases). V was shortened by 2 bases and J by 5 bases, with 20 bases between the two germline ends. In germline, CDR1 is SGHRS, CDR2 YFSETQ. This CDR3 has 16 residues. The CDR3 DNA reads as TGCGCCAGCAGCTTACCGGCGGTGGGGGCTCTCAACGAGCAGTACTTC. This translates into CASSLPAVGALNEQYF.

This clone was recorded only once. This chain links TRBV19 with TRBJ1-5, with TRBD1 matching over 8 bases. Trimming cost V 3 bases and J 0 bases; bases outside gene matches: 7. CDR1 and CDR2 from the germline V gene are LNHDA and SQIVND (reference sequence). This CDR3 has 17 amino acids. CDR3 sequence reads: CASSIRDRTDSNQPQHF. DNA of the CDR3: TGTGCCAGTAGTATTCGGGACAGGACAGATAGCAATCAGCCCCAGCATTTT.

This chain links TRBV28 with TRBJ1-4; TRBD1 might be the D (5 bases). Deletions cut 4 bases from V and 1 base from J, with 16 bases between. Germline V gene data show CDR1 as MDHEN and CDR2 as SYDVKM. This CDR3 contains 17 residues. The CDR3 region has the DNA TGTGCCAGCAGTTCTCCGGGACGTGGTGGAACTAATGAAAAACTGTTTTTT. Protein: CASSSPGRGGTNEKLFF. The entire variable domain, with the rest obtained from reference TRBV28 and TRBJ1-4, is as follows: DVKVTQSSRYLVKRTGEKVFLECVQDMDHENMFWYRQDPGLGLRLIYFSYDVKMKEKGDIPEGYSVSREKKERFSLILESASTNQTSMYLCASSSPGRGGTNEKLFFGSGTQLSVL.

The chain links TRBV6-1 to TRBJ1-1; D call uncertain. The CDR3 has 12 amino acids. Trimming pared 5 bases from V and 8 bases from J, leaving 12 bases between. From germline, CDR1 is MNHNS and CDR2 SASEGT. The chain's CDR3 is CASSQPRPEAFF. For the CDR3, the DNA is TGTGCCAGCAGTCAACCTAGACCGGAAGCTTTCTTT.

This chain connects TRBV25-1 to TRBJ1-5; D is undetermined. CDR1 is MGHDK, CDR2 SYGVNS, per germline. The CDR3 is 14 residues long. The V and J ends lost 1 base and 5 bases respectively, with 9 bases between them. The CDR3 spells CASSESAEDQPQHF. The DNA of the CDR3 is TGTGCCAGCAGTGAATCGGCAGAAGATCAGCCCCAGCATTTT. Using reference TRBV25-1 and TRBJ1-5 for the parts outside the CDR3, the full variable domain is EADIYQTPRYLVIGTGKKITLECSQTMGHDKMYWYQQDPGMELHLIHYSYGVNSTEKGDLSSESTVSRIRTEHFPLTLESARPSHTSQYLCASSESAEDQPQHFGDGTRLSIL.

The rearrangement links TRBV7-8 to TRBJ2-7, with 12 bases matching TRBD2. The length of the CDR3 is 18 residues. Trimming at V came to 1 base and at J to 0 bases, leaving 7 bases not matched to a gene. The germline V gene encodes CDR1 SGHVS and CDR2 FQNEAQ. DNA of the CDR3: TGTGCCAGCAGCTTAGGAGGCAGGACTAGCGGGAACTCCTACGAGCAGTACTTC. As protein: CASSLGGRTSGNSYEQYF.

This rearrangement joins TRBV30 to TRBJ1-5, with TRBD1 matching over 7 bases. Per the germline V gene, CDR1 is GTSNPN and CDR2 is SVGIG (reference sequence). The CDR3 has 13 amino acids. Trimming at V came to 3 bases and at J to 5 bases, leaving 4 bases not matched to a gene. The CDR3 DNA reads TGTGCCTGGAGGGGACAGCCCTATCAGCCCCAGCATTTT. This sequence encodes CAWRGQPYQPQHF.

The CDR3 bases are TGTGCCAGCACCCCATCCTCCGGACAGGGGCGGCGAGAGCAGTACTTC. This gives the protein CASTPSSGQGRREQYF. J is TRBJ2-7 and V is TRBV28, with 9 bases lining up with TRBD1. Trimming at V came to 7 bases and at J to 7 bases, leaving 17 bases not matched to a gene. Germline V gene lookup returns CDR1 MDHEN and CDR2 SYDVKM. This CDR3 spans 16 amino acids.

The chain uses TRBV5-5 and TRBJ2-7; D is possibly TRBD2 (6 bases). The CDR3 contains 17 residues. Trimming removed 3 bases from V and 2 bases from J, with 21 bases in between. From germline, CDR1 is SGHKS and CDR2 YYEKEE (reference sequence). The CDR3 sequence: CASSYRPGDSGTYEQYF. CDR3 DNA: TGTGCCAGCAGCTACCGGCCGGGGGATAGTGGGACCTACGAGCAGTACTTC.

The genes are TRBV6-1 and TRBJ2-3; 9 nucleotides match TRBD1. The CDR3 has 15 residues. CDR1 MNHNS and CDR2 SASEGT come from the germline V gene. Losses at the gene ends were 6 bases for V and 4 bases for J; bases not matched to a gene: 8. The CDR3 loop is CASRTGQGFSDTQYF. The CDR3 coding sequence is TGTGCCAGCAGAACGGGACAGGGTTTCTCAGATACGCAGTATTTT.

The chain links TRBV4-2 to TRBJ2-3, with 8 bases identical to TRBD2. The CDR3 is 14 residues long. Germline V gives CDR1 LGHNA, CDR2 YNFKEQ. V dropped 4 bases and J dropped 6; count of bases not matched to a gene: 6. CDR3 nucleotide sequence: TGTGCCAGCAGCCCTGCGGGAGGTCCCGATACGCAGTATTTT. It encodes CASSPAGGPDTQYF.

A word on this clone: Other DNA sequences in this specimen translate into the identical CDR3. The V gene is TRBV6-5, the J gene TRBJ1-3, with unresolved D. The CDR3 totals 13 residues. The V and J ends lost 3 bases and 0 bases respectively, with 3 bases between them. Germline V gene lookup returns CDR1 MNHEY and CDR2 SVGAGI. As DNA, the CDR3 is TGTGCCAGCAGTTATAGCTCTGGAAACACCATATATTTT. Protein sequence: CASSYSSGNTIYF.

The chain recombines TRBV19 with TRBJ2-3; no reliable D call. This CDR3 region has 20 residues. Germline CDR1 and CDR2: LNHDA and SQIVND (reference sequence). V dropped 4 bases and J dropped 2 bases, with 28 bases sitting between them. The CDR3 sequence is CASSTRYQVPTVFDTDTQYF. Written as DNA, the CDR3 is TGTGCCAGTAGTACCAGATACCAGGTACCTACCGTATTTGACACAGATACGCAGTATTTT.

The gene calls are TRBV30 and TRBJ2-1, with TRBD2 identical over 11 bases. With 4 bases clipped from V and 10 bases from J, the junction kept 6 bases outside the gene matches. The CDR3 sequence is 13 residues long. The germline V gene has CDR1 GTSNPN and CDR2 SVGIG (reference sequence). DNA for the CDR3: TGTGCCTGGATTAGCGGGAGGGCCGACGAGCAGTTCTTC. It encodes CAWISGRADEQFF.

The V and J genes are TRBV28 and TRBJ2-7, with a weak D call TRBD1 (6 bases). Germline V CDR1 and CDR2: MDHEN, SYDVKM. V was pared by 7 bases and J by 5 bases, with 12 bases between. CDR3 length equals 12 residues. The CDR3, as DNA: TGTGCCAGCAACAGGGTTCTAGACGAGCAGTACTTC. Translation gives CASNRVLDEQYF.

In its sample, this clone was seen once. The chain couples TRBV28 to TRBJ1-1; tentative D call: TRBD1 (5 bases). The CDR3 loop spans 15 amino acids. V lost 3 bases to trimming and J lost 3 bases, with 14 bases between them. Germline V lookup: CDR1 MDHEN, CDR2 SYDVKM. CDR3 sequence: CASSFLGRGDTEAFF. Here the CDR3 DNA reads TGTGCCAGCAGTTTCCTGGGGCGGGGGGACACTGAAGCTTTCTTT.

This clone has only one observation. The chain couples TRBV19 to TRBJ2-5, with TRBD2 matching over 7 bases. CDR1 LNHDA and CDR2 SQIVND come from the germline V gene (reference sequence). The CDR3 has 14 amino acids. J lost 4 bases, V lost 6 bases, and 8 bases had no gene match. The CDR3 sequence: CASSRRGDGETQYF. In DNA form, the CDR3 reads TGTGCCAGTAGCCGTCGGGGGGACGGAGAGACCCAGTACTTC.

The chain is built from TRBV28 and TRBJ2-3, with D perhaps TRBD2 (6 bases). The V gene's germline CDR1 is MDHEN and CDR2 SYDVKM. Between the trimmed V and J ends, which lost 6 bases and 3 bases, there was a span of 13 bases. The CDR3 contains 14 residues. Written as DNA, the CDR3 is TGTGCCAGCAGGACGGGAGAAGCGACAGATACGCAGTATTTT. This encodes CASRTGEATDTQYF.

V and J are TRBV28 and TRBJ2-7; tentatively, D is TRBD1 (6 bases). Germline V CDR1 and CDR2: MDHEN, SYDVKM. This CDR3 has 13 amino acids. Trimming took off 6 bases at V and 2 bases at J, with 11 bases between the two ends. For the CDR3, the DNA is TGTGCCAGCAGGAAGACAGGCCCCTACGAGCAGTACTTC. It yields the protein CASRKTGPYEQYF.